The rows below give T cell receptor beta chains drawn from one sample of a study of blood T cell repertoires in COVID-19. The protocol was immunoSEQ multiplex PCR, while the TCRdb copy is restricted to in-frame clones and leaves out a portion. The data hold more than 110,000 clones, with over 60% observed a single time. Sequencing was done on a sample of peripheral blood. Receptor source: a woman of 80 years or more with active or convalescent COVID-19. The conserved cysteine and the conserved F or W are not part of the CDR3 here. A D gene is named only where the DNA matches it firmly.

V	D	J	CDR3
TRBV5-8	-	TRBJ1-1	ASTLTGPNTEAF
TRBV3-1/TRBV3-2	-	TRBJ2-4	ASSLLSSATKNIQY
TRBV4-2	TRBD2	TRBJ2-1	ASSPHRTSGGAAYNEQF
TRBV12-3/TRBV12-4	TRBD1	TRBJ1-3	ASDDRAGNTIY
TRBV15	-	TRBJ1-3	ATRLGGSGNTIY
TRBV5-6	-	TRBJ1-1	ASSLKGRQNTEAF
TRBV4-1	-	TRBJ2-1	ASSQDRNEQF
TRBV12-5	-	TRBJ2-5	ASGLVIGQKVETQY
TRBV18	TRBD1	TRBJ1-2	ASSPGQSLYGYT
TRBV6-1	-	TRBJ1-2	ASSEAGGGYT
TRBV9	TRBD1	TRBJ2-2	ASSVVGGNTGELF
TRBV13	TRBD2	TRBJ2-5	ASSYGTSGGATQY
TRBV19	TRBD1	TRBJ1-1	ASSTDRDFAEAF
TRBV7-9	TRBD1	TRBJ1-5	ASSPTGDVYQPQH
TRBV28	-	TRBJ2-3	ASTLGGGLGTDTQY
TRBV4-2	-	TRBJ2-7	ASSQRPGESYEQY
TRBV6-5	-	TRBJ1-2	ASSRAGGAGYT
TRBV6-2/TRBV6-3	TRBD1	TRBJ1-1	ASSSQRTGALNTEAF
TRBV10-3	-	TRBJ2-1	AIRRTTDRDEQF
TRBV5-4	TRBD1	TRBJ2-5	ASSRATGMETQY
TRBV2	-	TRBJ1-5	ASSESEPQPQH
TRBV20-1	-	TRBJ1-1	SAPDLTRAF
TRBV6-2/TRBV6-3	-	TRBJ2-7	ASSLIYEQY
TRBV5-5	TRBD1	TRBJ1-5	ASSQGVIGNQPQH
TRBV9	-	TRBJ2-3	ASSRRGLTSTDTQY
TRBV27	-	TRBJ2-2	ASSVSGGGYTGELF
TRBV4-3	-	TRBJ2-3	ASSQDLGASDTQY
TRBV6-5	TRBD1	TRBJ2-7	ASTGQVSYEQY
TRBV18	-	TRBJ1-6	ASSPKSYNSPLH
TRBV9	-	TRBJ1-6	ASSARTPSNSPLH
TRBV27	-	TRBJ1-1	ASSAGGTEAF
TRBV7-2	TRBD1	TRBJ2-7	ASSQGTGGYEQY
TRBV2	-	TRBJ2-7	ASNDPTGSEQY
TRBV5-1	-	TRBJ2-5	ASSLESGSQETQY
TRBV18	TRBD1	TRBJ2-7	ASSPRDRSYEQY
TRBV30	-	TRBJ1-2	AYRTANYGYT
TRBV5-1	TRBD1	TRBJ1-5	ASSPPGQGIVGNQPQH
TRBV30	-	TRBJ2-1	ALRVISSYNEQF
TRBV6-2/TRBV6-3	TRBD2	TRBJ2-7	ASSYTALPHSGGAIEQY
TRBV18	-	TRBJ2-5	ASSPGLKETQY
TRBV28	-	TRBJ2-4	ASSSSQGYKNIQY
TRBV15	-	TRBJ2-1	ATRGQSMRNEQF
TRBV27	TRBD1	TRBJ2-1	ASRGQGRGYEQF
TRBV21-1	-	TRBJ2-1	ASSNDRRDRDYNEQF
TRBV19	TRBD1	TRBJ2-4	ASSMGRGQLNIQY
TRBV19	TRBD1	TRBJ1-1	ASTLGTGGTEAF
TRBV18	TRBD1	TRBJ2-5	ASSPTGIWETQY
TRBV7-6	-	TRBJ1-5	ASSLFEGVGNQPQH
TRBV12-3/TRBV12-4	-	TRBJ2-7	ASSSGRQLEQY
TRBV7-9	TRBD1	TRBJ1-5	ASSLEGASQPQH
TRBV2	-	TRBJ2-3	ASSRTATDTQY
TRBV4-2	TRBD2	TRBJ2-5	ASSQLGLAGGPGETQY
TRBV6-6	-	TRBJ2-7	ASRVGQGYQEQY
TRBV5-6	TRBD1	TRBJ1-5	ASSSSRGFPIDQPQH
TRBV5-4	-	TRBJ2-6	ASSLGYRVISSGANVLT
TRBV6-2/TRBV6-3	-	TRBJ2-7	ASSYTGVYEQY